This TCR beta chain derives from a study of blood T cell repertoires in COVID-19. Whole-study context: Sites in the United States, Italy and Spain provided acute and convalescent COVID-19 samples. From T cells, B-cell-depleted T cells, or PBMCs came the material, which was cDNA or gDNA.

Germline V gene sequence: CDR1 SGHRS, CDR2 YFSETQ. There are 13 residues in the CDR3. Trimming took 4 bases from V and 6 from J; bases not matched to a gene: 4. Original processing notes: It was from reference gene primer amplification that nucleated cell counts were estimated. Produced via immunoSEQ multiplex PCR; TCRdb's table is partial and in-frame only. The V and J calls and the clone size are those of that table, but D and trimming were determined from the DNA. The repertoire has under 200,000 clones, approximately 83% of them found once; the top ten carry roughly 8.2%. The receptor comes from a man between 60 and 75 years old with acute or convalescent COVID-19. Sequencing was done on a sample of peripheral blood. The V and J genes are TRBV5-1 and TRBJ1-2, with 9 bases that match TRBD1. The CDR3 region has the DNA TGCGCCAGCAGCCAGACAGGGGGTGATGGCTACACCTTC. Its protein is CASSQTGGDGYTF. Filled out from reference TRBV5-1 and TRBJ1-2, the complete variable domain reads KAGVTQTPRYLIKTRGQQVTLSCSPISGHRSVSWYQQTPGQGLQFLFEYFSETQRNKGNFPGRFSGRQFSNSRSEMNVSTLELGDSALYLCASSQTGGDGYTFGSGTRLTVV.